These 27 T cell receptor beta chains originate from one sample sequenced in a study of blood T cell repertoires in COVID-19. Clones were read by immunoSEQ multiplex PCR, and TCRdb kept only the in-frame ones, dropping some. The sample lists approximately 53,000 clones; around four fifths were seen once. The source material was PBMCs or T cells enriched from blood (not recorded which). All receptors derive from a woman in her forties or fifties with acute COVID-19.

This chain joins TRBV5-1 and TRBJ2-3, with 8 bases aligning to TRBD1. The V and J ends lost 4 bases and 3 bases, in that order; junction bases with no gene match: 7. CDR3 length: 15 amino acids. Germline loops: CDR1 SGHRS, CDR2 YFSETQ. The CDR3 region has the DNA TGCGCCAGCAGCAAGGACAGGGCTGAGACAGATACGCAGTATTTT. Translated: CASSKDRAETDTQYF.

The V call is TRBV19, the J call TRBJ2-1; 11 positions match TRBD2. The length of the CDR3 is 15 residues. The trim removed 4 bases at V and 8 bases at J, leaving 7 bases unmatched. Germline V CDR1 and CDR2: LNHDA, SQIVND (reference sequence). The CDR3 nucleotides read TGTGCCAGTAGTAACCTAGCGGGGGGAGGGGATGAGCAGTTCTTC. This gives the protein CASSNLAGGGDEQFF.

The chain employs TRBV19 and TRBJ2-1, with D uncertain. CDR1 LNHDA and CDR2 SQIVND come from the germline V gene (reference sequence). V was clipped by 7 bases and J by 8 bases, with 9 bases between them. The CDR3 extends over 11 amino acids. The CDR3 sequence: CASTQRDEQFF. CDR3 coding DNA: TGTGCCAGTACCCAGCGAGATGAGCAGTTCTTC.

This clone was recorded once. J is TRBJ2-2 and V is TRBV19; 9 nucleotides match TRBD1. V trimming: 5 bases; J trimming: 0 bases; junction bases outside the gene matches: 7. The CDR3 has 17 residues. Germline values: CDR1 LNHDA, CDR2 SQIVND (reference sequence). CDR3 DNA: TGTGCCAGTAGTTGGACAGGGGCAGGGGCGAACACCGGGGAGCTGTTTTTT. Amino acids: CASSWTGAGANTGELFF. The full variable domain, rest sourced from reference TRBV19 and TRBJ2-2, is DGGITQSPKYLFRKEGQNVTLSCEQNLNHDAMYWYRQDPGQGLRLIYYSQIVNDFQKGDIAEGYSVSREKKESFPLTVTSAQKNPTAFYLCASSWTGAGANTGELFFGEGSRLTVL.

The rearrangement joins TRBV3-1 (or the pseudogene TRBV3-2) to TRBJ2-2; the D is unclear. The length of the CDR3 is 13 residues. The V gene's germline CDR1 is LGHDT and CDR2 YNNKEL (reference sequence). V lost 2 bases and J 2 bases, leaving 3 bases between the germline ends. The CDR3 region has the DNA TGTGCCAGCAGCCAACTAAACACCGGGGAGCTGTTTTTT. This encodes CASSQLNTGELFF.

This rearrangement joins TRBV7-9 to TRBJ1-4, with 8 positions matching TRBD1. V was pared by 6 bases and J by 5 bases, with 2 bases of the junction left unmatched. Germline CDR1 SEHNR, CDR2 FQNEAQ (reference sequence). The CDR3 runs 13 residues. The CDR3 DNA reads as TGTGCCAGCAGTGGACAGGGAAATGAAAAACTGTTTTTT. Its protein product is CASSGQGNEKLFF.

This clone was seen just once. The chain joins TRBV3-1 (or the pseudogene TRBV3-2) to TRBJ1-6; D is possibly TRBD1 (6 bases). CDR3 length: 14 amino acids. Germline assignment: CDR1 LGHDT and CDR2 YNNKEL (reference sequence). V lost 5 bases and J 10 bases, leaving 15 bases between the germline ends. The CDR3 reads CASSSTGSNSPLHF. CDR3 sequence (DNA): TGTGCCAGCAGCTCTACAGGGAGCAACTCACCCCTCCACTTT.

J is TRBJ1-5 and V is TRBV18; a weak D match, TRBD1 (5 bases). The CDR3 runs to 18 residues. V was trimmed by 5 bases and J by 0 bases, leaving 20 bases between them. CDR1 and CDR2 from the germline V gene are KGHSH and LQKENI. The CDR3 DNA follows: TGTGCCAGCTCAATGACAGTTGTTGCCGTGTATAGCAATCAGCCCCAGCATTTT. Translating it yields CASSMTVVAVYSNQPQHF.

The chain combines TRBV14 with TRBJ2-1, with D possibly being TRBD1 (6 bases). Germline CDR1 SGHDN, CDR2 FVKESK. The CDR3 consists of 15 residues. V was cut by 4 bases and J by 7 bases, with 17 bases left in between. The CDR3: CASSPITGFENEQFF. The CDR3 bases are TGTGCCAGCAGCCCCATAACAGGGTTTGAGAATGAGCAGTTCTTC.

The rearrangement joins TRBV5-1 to TRBJ1-1; TRBD1 might be the D (5 bases). The CDR3 contains 11 residues. Germline V lookup: CDR1 SGHRS, CDR2 YFSETQ. The V end was cut by 6 bases, the J end by 8 bases, with 11 bases between. For the CDR3, the DNA is TGCGCCAGCACTTGGGCAGGGGAAGCTTTCTTT. Amino acid sequence: CASTWAGEAFF.

The rearrangement joins TRBV19 to TRBJ2-3; the match to TRBD2 covers 9 bases. The trim removed 4 bases at V and 1 base at J, leaving 3 bases unmatched. This CDR3 comprises 15 residues. Germline CDR1 reads LNHDA; CDR2 reads SQIVND (reference sequence). The CDR3 sequence: CASSNLAGRTDTQYF. DNA for the CDR3: TGTGCCAGTAGTAACCTAGCGGGGCGCACAGATACGCAGTATTTT.

This rearrangement joins TRBV6-5 to TRBJ1-5; D is unclear. The CDR3 has 15 residues. Germline CDR1 reads MNHEY; CDR2 reads SVGAGI. Trimming removed 6 bases at V and 4 bases at J, with 16 bases between. CDR3 in amino acids: CASSRSANINQPQHF. CDR3 sequence (DNA): TGTGCCAGCAGCAGGTCCGCCAATATTAATCAGCCCCAGCATTTT.

Only one count was recorded for this clone. J is TRBJ2-3 and V is TRBV6-5; TRBD2 might be the D (6 bases). The germline CDR1 and CDR2 sequences are MNHEY and SVGAGI. The germline V and J ends were trimmed by 6 bases and 3 bases, with 13 bases remaining between them. This CDR3 is built from 14 residues. The CDR3: CASSKGTPTDTQYF. The DNA of the CDR3 is TGTGCCAGCAGCAAGGGGACTCCAACAGATACGCAGTATTTT.

The chain couples TRBV29-1 to TRBJ1-3; no reliable D call. Trimming pared 4 bases from V and 0 bases from J, leaving 7 bases between. The length of the CDR3 is 13 residues. The germline V gene has CDR1 SQVTM and CDR2 ANQGSEA. The CDR3 loop reads CSVVVSSGNTIYF. The CDR3 coding sequence is TGCAGCGTTGTAGTAAGCTCTGGAAACACCATATATTTT. The complete variable domain, with remaining parts taken from reference TRBV29-1 and TRBJ1-3, reads SAVISQKPSRDICQRGTSLTIQCQVDSQVTMMFWYRQQPGQSLTLIATANQGSEATYESGFVIDKFPISRPNLTFSTLTVSNMSPEDSSIYLCSVVVSSGNTIYFGEGSWLTVV.

The chain joins TRBV6-2 or TRBV6-3 to TRBJ2-5; 9 bases map to TRBD2. The germline V gene has CDR1 MNHEY and CDR2 SVGEGT. The CDR3 has 15 residues. V dropped 4 bases and J dropped 3; count of bases not matched to a gene: 6. The CDR3 nucleotides are TGTGCCAGCAGTTCTCGGCTAGCGGGGAAAGAGACCCAGTACTTC. Protein product: CASSSRLAGKETQYF.

CDR3 sequence (DNA): TGCGCCAGCACCCAGGCTAGCGGTAACACCGGGGAGCTGTTTTTT. Its translation: CASTQASGNTGELFF. This chain joins TRBV5-1 and TRBJ2-2, with TRBD2 matching 7 bases. Germline trimming cut 6 bases from V and 2 bases from J; bases unmatched to any gene: 7. Germline lookup yields CDR1 SGHRS and CDR2 YFSETQ. The CDR3 runs 15 residues.

The rearrangement joins TRBV27 to TRBJ2-7, with a possible D match to TRBD1 (5 bases). Trimming pared 2 bases from V and 5 bases from J, leaving 19 bases between. CDR3 size: 16 residues. Germline V lookup: CDR1 MNHEY, CDR2 SMNVEV (reference sequence). The CDR3 sequence: CASSLLRPRVADEQYF. CDR3 sequence (DNA): TGTGCCAGCAGTTTACTAAGGCCCAGGGTGGCAGACGAGCAGTACTTC.

This chain links TRBV7-9 with TRBJ1-4, with D maybe TRBD1 (6 bases). Trimming pared 8 bases from V and 0 bases from J, leaving 10 bases between. The V gene's germline CDR1 is SEHNR and CDR2 FQNEAQ (reference sequence). CDR3 length: 14 amino acids. CDR3 nucleotides: TGTGCCAGCGGGACACCCCCAACTAATGAAAAACTGTTTTTT. This gives the protein CASGTPPTNEKLFF.

As DNA, the CDR3 is TGTGCCAGCAAGAGTCCGGGGAGGTATGGCTACACCTTC. Its translation is CASKSPGRYGYTF. The chain links TRBV6-5 to TRBJ1-2, with D hard to call. This CDR3 is 13 amino acids long. Trimming removed 7 bases from V and 5 bases from J, with 14 bases in between. The germline CDR1 and CDR2 sequences are MNHEY and SVGAGI.

The chain couples TRBV7-3 to TRBJ1-1; a possible D gene is TRBD1 (6 bases). CDR1 is SGHTA, CDR2 FQGTGA, per germline. V lost 5 bases, J lost 0 bases, and 13 bases lay in between. This CDR3 is 15 amino acids long. The CDR3 DNA follows: TGTGCCAGCAGCCCGCAGGGGCGTATGAACACTGAAGCTTTCTTT. Its protein is CASSPQGRMNTEAFF.

The chain couples TRBV11-1 to TRBJ1-2; 7 positions agree with TRBD1. V shed 4 bases, J shed 3 bases, and the junction held 11 bases outside the gene matches. The CDR3 is 16 amino acids. Germline values: CDR1 SGHAT, CDR2 FQDESV (reference sequence). The chain's CDR3 is CASSSGTARGDYGYTF. CDR3 bases: TGTGCCAGCAGCTCGGGGACAGCCCGAGGGGACTATGGCTACACCTTC.

This clone has only a few counts. The chain combines TRBV5-4 with TRBJ2-7; D perhaps matches TRBD2 (6 bases). This CDR3 comprises 15 residues. V lost 2 bases and J lost 4, with 16 bases in between. Germline loops: CDR1 SGHNT, CDR2 YYREEE (reference sequence). CDR3 DNA: TGTGCCAGCAGCTTCGGTGGAGGGGCGGATTACGAGCAGTACTTC. It translates to CASSFGGGADYEQYF. Full variable domain (remainder filled in from reference TRBV5-4 and TRBJ2-7): ETGVTQSPTHLIKTRGQQVTLRCSSQSGHNTVSWYQQALGQGPQFIFQYYREEENGRGNFPPRFSGLQFPNYSSELNVNALELDDSALYLCASSFGGGADYEQYFGPGTRLTVT.

The gene calls are TRBV19 and TRBJ2-5; D is ambiguous. Germline V gene data show CDR1 as LNHDA and CDR2 as SQIVND (reference sequence). CDR3 length equals 14 residues. The germline V and J ends were trimmed by 3 bases and 1 base, with 9 bases remaining between them. In DNA form, the CDR3 reads TGTGCCAGTAGTATTTCGGGTGTCCAAGAGACCCAGTACTTC. It encodes CASSISGVQETQYF.

The chain employs TRBV12-5 and TRBJ1-1; TRBD1 agrees at 10 bases. The CDR3 extends over 15 amino acids. CDR1 LGHNT and CDR2 FRNRAP come from the germline V gene. Trimming at V came to 4 bases and at J to 7 bases, leaving 9 bases not matched to a gene. The CDR3 spells CASGWQTGGKDEAFF. The CDR3, as DNA: TGTGCTAGTGGTTGGCAGACAGGGGGCAAGGATGAAGCTTTCTTT.

This rearrangement joins TRBV10-3 to TRBJ1-3; 7 bases are shared with TRBD1. With V trimmed by 0 bases and J by 8 bases, 7 bases remained unmatched. This CDR3 has 15 amino acids. CDR1 is ENHRY, CDR2 SYGVKD, per germline. The CDR3 nucleotides are TGTGCCATCAGTGAGTCGACAGGGCCGGCGTACACCATATATTTT. Encoded protein: CAISESTGPAYTIYF.

The chain employs TRBV7-3 and TRBJ2-3; a possible D gene is TRBD1 (5 bases). In germline, CDR1 is SGHTA, CDR2 FQGTGA. V lost 5 bases and J lost 2, with 11 bases in between. The CDR3 is 14 residues long. CDR3 sequence reads: CASSLRGPTDTQYF. CDR3 bases: TGTGCCAGCAGCCTAAGGGGCCCCACAGATACGCAGTATTTT.

J is TRBJ2-1 and V is TRBV3-1 (or the pseudogene TRBV3-2); 10 bases are shared with TRBD2. The germline V gene has CDR1 LGHDT and CDR2 YNNKEL (reference sequence). CDR3 length equals 15 residues. V lost 11 bases, J lost 4 bases, and 11 bases stayed unmatched. The CDR3 loop is CAVGWSSGGYNEQFF. CDR3 nucleotide sequence: TGTGCCGTCGGTTGGTCTAGCGGGGGTTACAATGAGCAGTTCTTC.